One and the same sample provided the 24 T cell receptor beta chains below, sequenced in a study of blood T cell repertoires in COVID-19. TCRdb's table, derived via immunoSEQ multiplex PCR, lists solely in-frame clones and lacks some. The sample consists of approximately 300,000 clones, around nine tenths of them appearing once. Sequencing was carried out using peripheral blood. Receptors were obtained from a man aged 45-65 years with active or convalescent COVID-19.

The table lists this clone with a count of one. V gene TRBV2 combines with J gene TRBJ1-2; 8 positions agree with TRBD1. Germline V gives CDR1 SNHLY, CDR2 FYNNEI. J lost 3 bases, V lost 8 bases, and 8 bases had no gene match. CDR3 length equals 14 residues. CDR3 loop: CASFRDRSDYGYTF. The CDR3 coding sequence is TGTGCCAGCTTCCGGGACAGGTCCGACTATGGCTACACCTTC.

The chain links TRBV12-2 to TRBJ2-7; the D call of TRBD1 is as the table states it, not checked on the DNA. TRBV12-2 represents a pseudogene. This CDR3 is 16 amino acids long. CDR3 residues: CASRDQRDTETYEQYF. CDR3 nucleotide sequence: TGTGCAAGTCGCGACCAAAGGGACACGGAAACGTACGAGCAGTACTTC.

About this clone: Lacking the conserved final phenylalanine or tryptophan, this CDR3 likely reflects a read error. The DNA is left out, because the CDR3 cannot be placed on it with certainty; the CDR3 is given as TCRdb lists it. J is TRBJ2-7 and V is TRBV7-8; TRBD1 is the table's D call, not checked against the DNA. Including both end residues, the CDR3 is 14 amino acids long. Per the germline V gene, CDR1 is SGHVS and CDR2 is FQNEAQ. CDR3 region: CASSVGTGGVFRAL.

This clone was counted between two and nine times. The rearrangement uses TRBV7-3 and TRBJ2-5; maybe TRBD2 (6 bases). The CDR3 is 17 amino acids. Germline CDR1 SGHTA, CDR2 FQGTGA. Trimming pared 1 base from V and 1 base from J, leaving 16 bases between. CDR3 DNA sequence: TGTGCCAGCAGCTTAAGGGGTGGGACTTGGGGCCAAGAGACCCAGTACTTC. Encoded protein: CASSLRGGTWGQETQYF.

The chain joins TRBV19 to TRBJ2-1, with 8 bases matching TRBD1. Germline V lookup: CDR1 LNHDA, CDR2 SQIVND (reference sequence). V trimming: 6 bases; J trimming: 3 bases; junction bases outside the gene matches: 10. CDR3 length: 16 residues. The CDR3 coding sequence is TGTGCCAGTAGCGAGACCGGGACAGGAGGCTACAATGAGCAGTTCTTC. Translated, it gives CASSETGTGGYNEQFF.

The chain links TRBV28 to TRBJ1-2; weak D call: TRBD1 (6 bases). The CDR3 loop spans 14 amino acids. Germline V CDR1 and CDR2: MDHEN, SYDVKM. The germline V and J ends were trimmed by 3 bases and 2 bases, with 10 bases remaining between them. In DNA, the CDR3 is TGTGCCAGCAGTTTTACAGGGATGAACTATGGCTACACCTTC. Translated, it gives CASSFTGMNYGYTF.

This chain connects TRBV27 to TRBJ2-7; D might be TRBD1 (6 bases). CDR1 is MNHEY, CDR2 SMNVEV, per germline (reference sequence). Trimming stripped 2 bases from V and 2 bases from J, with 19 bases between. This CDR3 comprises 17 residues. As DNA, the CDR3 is TGTGCCAGCAGTTTACCACCGAACAGGGCCAGGCCCTACGAGCAGTACTTC. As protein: CASSLPPNRARPYEQYF.

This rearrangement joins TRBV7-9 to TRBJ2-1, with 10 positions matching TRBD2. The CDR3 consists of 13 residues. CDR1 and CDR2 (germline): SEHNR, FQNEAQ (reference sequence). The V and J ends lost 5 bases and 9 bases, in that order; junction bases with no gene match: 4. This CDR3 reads CASSLWTSGEQFF. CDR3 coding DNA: TGTGCCAGCAGCCTGTGGACTAGCGGTGAGCAGTTCTTC.

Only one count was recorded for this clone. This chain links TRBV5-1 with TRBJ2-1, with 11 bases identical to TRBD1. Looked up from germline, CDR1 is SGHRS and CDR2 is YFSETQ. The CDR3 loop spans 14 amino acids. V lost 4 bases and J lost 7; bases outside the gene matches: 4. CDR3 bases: TGCGCCAGCAGCCGGGACAGGGGGGTGAATGAGCAGTTCTTC. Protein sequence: CASSRDRGVNEQFF.

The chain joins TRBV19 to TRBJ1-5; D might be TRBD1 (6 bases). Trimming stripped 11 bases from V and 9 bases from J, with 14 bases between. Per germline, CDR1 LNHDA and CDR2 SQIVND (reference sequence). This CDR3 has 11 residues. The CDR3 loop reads CAAQGPGPQHF. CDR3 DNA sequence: TGTGCCGCACAGGGTCCAGGGCCCCAGCATTTT.

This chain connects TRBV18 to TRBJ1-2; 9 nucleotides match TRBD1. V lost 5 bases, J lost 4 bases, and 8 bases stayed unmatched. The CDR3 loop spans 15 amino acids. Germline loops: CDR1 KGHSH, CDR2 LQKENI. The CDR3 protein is CASSNADRGSYGYTF. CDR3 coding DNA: TGTGCCAGCTCAAATGCGGACAGGGGAAGCTATGGCTACACCTTC.

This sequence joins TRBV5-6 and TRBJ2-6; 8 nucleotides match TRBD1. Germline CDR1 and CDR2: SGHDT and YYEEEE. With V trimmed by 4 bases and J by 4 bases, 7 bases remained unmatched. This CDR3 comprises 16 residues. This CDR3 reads CASSPDRGAGANVLTF. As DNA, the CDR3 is TGTGCCAGCAGCCCAGACAGGGGAGCCGGGGCCAACGTCCTGACTTTC.

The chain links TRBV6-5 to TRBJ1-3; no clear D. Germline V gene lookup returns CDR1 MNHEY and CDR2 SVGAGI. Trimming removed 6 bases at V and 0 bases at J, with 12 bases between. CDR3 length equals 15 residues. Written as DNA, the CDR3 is TGTGCCAGCAGACTAGACGGAAACTCTGGAAACACCATATATTTT. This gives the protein CASRLDGNSGNTIYF.

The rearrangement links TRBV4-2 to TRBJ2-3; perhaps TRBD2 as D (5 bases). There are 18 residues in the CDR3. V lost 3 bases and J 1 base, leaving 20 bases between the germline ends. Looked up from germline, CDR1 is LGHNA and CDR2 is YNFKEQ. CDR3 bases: TGTGCCAGCAGCCACCAACACCATAGCGATTCCGGCACAGATACGCAGTATTTT. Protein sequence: CASSHQHHSDSGTDTQYF.

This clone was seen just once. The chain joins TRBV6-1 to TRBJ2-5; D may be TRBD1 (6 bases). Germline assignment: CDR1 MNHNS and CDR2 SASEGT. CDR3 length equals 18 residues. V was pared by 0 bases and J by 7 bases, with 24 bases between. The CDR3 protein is CASSEALRGPPPQGTQYF. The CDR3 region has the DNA TGTGCCAGCAGTGAAGCGCTTAGGGGTCCGCCCCCACAGGGGACCCAGTACTTC.

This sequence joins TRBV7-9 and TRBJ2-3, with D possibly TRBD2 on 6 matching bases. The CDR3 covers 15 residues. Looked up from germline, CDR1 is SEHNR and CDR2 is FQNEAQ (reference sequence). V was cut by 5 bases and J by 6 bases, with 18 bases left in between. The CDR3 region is CASSRRTSWSDTQYF. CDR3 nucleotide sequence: TGTGCCAGCAGCAGAAGAACTAGCTGGTCGGATACGCAGTATTTT.

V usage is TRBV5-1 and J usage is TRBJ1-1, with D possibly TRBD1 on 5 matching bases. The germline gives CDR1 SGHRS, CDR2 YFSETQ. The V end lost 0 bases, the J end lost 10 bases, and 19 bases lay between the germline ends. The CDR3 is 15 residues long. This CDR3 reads CASSLVEGASVSAFF. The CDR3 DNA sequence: TGCGCCAGCAGCTTGGTTGAAGGGGCGAGCGTGTCAGCTTTCTTT.

The CDR3 coding sequence is TGTGCCAGCAGCCCAGACGGGATAGATGGCTACACCTTC. It specifies CASSPDGIDGYTF. The V and J genes are TRBV5-6 and TRBJ1-2; D remains ambiguous. The germline V and J ends were trimmed by 4 bases and 6 bases, with 13 bases remaining between them. Per germline, CDR1 SGHDT and CDR2 YYEEEE. This CDR3 is built from 13 residues.

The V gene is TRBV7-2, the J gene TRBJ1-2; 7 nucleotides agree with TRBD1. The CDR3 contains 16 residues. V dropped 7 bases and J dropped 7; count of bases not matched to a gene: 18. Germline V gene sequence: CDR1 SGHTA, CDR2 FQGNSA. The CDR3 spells CASTKGAQRNSGGYTF. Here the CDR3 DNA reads TGTGCCAGCACCAAGGGGGCGCAAAGAAATTCCGGTGGCTACACCTTC.

Here the CDR3 reads CASSFLTANEQFF. DNA for the CDR3: TGTGCCAGCAGCTTTCTGACTGCCAATGAGCAGTTCTTC. The genes are TRBV5-8 and TRBJ2-1; D call uncertain. V lost 2 bases, J lost 6 bases, and 9 bases lay in between. The CDR3 has 13 residues. Looked up from germline, CDR1 is SGHTS and CDR2 is YDEGEE. Variable domain in full (rest from reference TRBV5-8 and TRBJ2-1): EAGVTQSPTHLIKTRGQQATLRCSPISGHTSVYWYQQALGLGLQFLLWYDEGEERNRGNFPPRFSGRQFPNYSSELNVNALELEDSALYLCASSFLTANEQFFGPGTRLTVL.

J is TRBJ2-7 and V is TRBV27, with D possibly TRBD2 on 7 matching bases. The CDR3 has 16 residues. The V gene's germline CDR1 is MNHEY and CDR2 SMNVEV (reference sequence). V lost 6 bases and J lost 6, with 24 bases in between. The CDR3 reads CASRSLGAGEGLEQYF. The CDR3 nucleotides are TGTGCCAGCAGATCCCTGGGGGCAGGGGAGGGTCTCGAGCAGTACTTC.

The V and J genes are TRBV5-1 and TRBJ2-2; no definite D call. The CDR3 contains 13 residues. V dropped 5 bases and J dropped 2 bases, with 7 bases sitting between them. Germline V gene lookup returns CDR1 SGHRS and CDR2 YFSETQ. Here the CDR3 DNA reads TGCGCCAGCAGACTCATCAACACCGGGGAGCTGTTTTTT. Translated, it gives CASRLINTGELFF.

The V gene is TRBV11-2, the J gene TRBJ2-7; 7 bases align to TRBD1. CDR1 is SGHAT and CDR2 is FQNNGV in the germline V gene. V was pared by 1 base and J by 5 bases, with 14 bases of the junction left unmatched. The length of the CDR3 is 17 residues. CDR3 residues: CASSLGGLDRVGNEQYF. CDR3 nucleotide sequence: TGTGCCAGCAGCTTAGGGGGGCTCGACAGGGTGGGGAACGAGCAGTACTTC.

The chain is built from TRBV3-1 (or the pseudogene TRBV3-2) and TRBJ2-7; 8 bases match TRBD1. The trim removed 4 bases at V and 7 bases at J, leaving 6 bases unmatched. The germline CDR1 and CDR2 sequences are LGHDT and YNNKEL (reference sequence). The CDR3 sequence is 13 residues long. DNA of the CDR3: TGTGCCAGCAGCCGGGACAGGCTGTGGGAGCAGTACTTC. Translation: CASSRDRLWEQYF.